The entry that follows covers one T cell receptor (beta chain) sequence. Its cognate antigen is unknown. This specimen belongs to a study of blood T cells in healthy people across ages. For the second PCR, which ran for about 6 to 11 cycles, a sample-barcoded 5' primer and a J-beta primer mix were used. Every sample gave at least 2.5 million paired-end reads containing CDR3. Each CDR3 protein is one row after TCRdb ran MiXCR on the 5' RACE reads. The table records just under 550,000 distinct CDR3 sequences, around 24% of them present only once. The CDR3 spans 19 residues. Germline trimming cut 1 base from V and 2 bases from J; bases unmatched to any gene: 13. Per-sample PBMC isolation yielded at least 6.5 million cells. The study's findings and limits: The authors considered diversity estimates from one million T cells to be underestimates.

The sample also formed part of further work on T cells of mothers and their children. That source notes: Over 8 million TCR beta CDR3 reads were obtained from each mother, and some 3.2 million from each child.

Sequences were obtained from blood. This TCR derives from a boy younger than 18 in good health. The chain couples TRBV12-3 or TRBV12-4 to TRBJ2-3; 9 bases line up with TRBD2. The CDR3 region has the DNA TGTGCCAGCAGTTTAGAAGTGGTCCGGCTAGCGGGAACCACAGATACGCAGTATTTT. Translation: CASSLEVVRLAGTTDTQYF.